Here is one T cell receptor (beta chain) with its context. Assay used: immunoSEQ multiplex PCR; TCRdb lists only in-frame clones, some missing. Of hundreds of thousands of clones listed, around nine tenths are singletons. The data originate from a study of blood T cell repertoires in COVID-19. CDR1 is SGDLS, CDR2 YYNGEE, per germline. Trimming shortened V by 0 bases and J by 0 bases, and 10 bases separated the two germline ends. This CDR3 is built from 15 residues. This TCR was sampled from a woman aged 55-75 years in a cohort exposed to, infected with or recovered from COVID-19 (not recorded which). V gene TRBV9 combines with J gene TRBJ2-7; D is perhaps TRBD2 (5 bases). Sequencing was performed on PBMCs or T cells enriched from blood (not recorded which). DNA of the CDR3: TGTGCCAGCAGCGTAGCGGACTTGAGCTCCTACGAGCAGTACTTC. Translation gives CASSVADLSSYEQYF.